This T cell receptor (beta chain) was retrieved from a study of graft-versus-host responses after intestinal transplantation. Study in general: Each recipient received a multivisceral, liver-intestinal, or isolated intestinal graft. Each recipient received anti-thymocyte globulin induction, then tacrolimus and steroids for about 3 years.

The trim removed 0 bases at V and 0 bases at J, leaving 11 bases unmatched. Germline V gene sequence: CDR1 SEHNR, CDR2 FQNEAQ (reference sequence). The CDR3 sequence is 19 residues long. Measured with immunoSEQ multiplex PCR; TCRdb has only the in-frame clones, and not every one. The data hold about 100,000 clones, with more than 75% observed a single time. A remark on this clone: Its antigen is unidentified.

Study conclusions and caveats: Graft-donor T cell macrochimerism coincided with high graft-versus-host to host-versus-graft clonal ratios in allografts.

The receptor's source is a human donor who received an intestinal transplant. The sample consisted of unstimulated CD4+ T cells sorted from spleen or lymph node cells, taken before intestinal transplant. The chain joins TRBV7-9 to TRBJ2-1; 7 bases map to TRBD1. CDR3 sequence (DNA): TGTGCCAGCAGCTTAGCCGGGACAGCTATTCCTAGCTCCTACAATGAGCAGTTCTTC. This codes for CASSLAGTAIPSSYNEQFF.